The 20 T cell receptor beta chains given below trace back to one sample, sequenced in a study of T cell responses to AZD1222 COVID-19 vaccine. Libraries were prepared by immunoSEQ multiplex PCR; TCRdb keeps only in-frame clonotypes and omits some of them. The sample includes about 130,000 clones, roughly 90% of them seen just once. Sequences were derived from peripheral blood, sampled on day 0 of AZD1222 vaccination. These TCRs come from an adult in good health.

The gene calls are TRBV7-9 and TRBJ2-4; TRBD1 might be the D (6 bases). Trimming took off 0 bases at V and 4 bases at J, with 10 bases between the two ends. CDR1 is SEHNR, CDR2 FQNEAQ, per germline (reference sequence). The CDR3 is 15 amino acids. CDR3: CASSLAGQPKNIQYF. The CDR3 DNA is TGTGCCAGCAGCTTAGCAGGACAGCCGAAAAACATTCAGTACTTC.

The rearrangement joins TRBV7-3 to TRBJ2-3; 11 bases match TRBD2. Trimming removed 5 bases from V and 5 bases from J; junction bases left unmatched: 6. From germline, CDR1 is SGHTA and CDR2 FQGTGA. The CDR3 extends over 15 amino acids. The chain's CDR3 is CASSILAGEVDTQYF. CDR3 DNA: TGTGCCAGCAGCATACTAGCGGGAGAGGTAGATACGCAGTATTTT.

The chain recombines TRBV9 with TRBJ2-3; unclear D gene. The V end lost 3 bases, the J end lost 3 bases, and 11 bases lay between the germline ends. CDR1 is SGDLS, CDR2 YYNGEE, per germline. CDR3 length: 14 residues. CDR3 sequence reads: CASSDSELTDTQYF. The CDR3 DNA reads TGTGCCAGCAGCGACAGCGAGTTAACAGATACGCAGTATTTT. The full variable domain, its missing parts supplied by reference TRBV9 and TRBJ2-3, is DSGVTQTPKHLITATGQRVTLRCSPRSGDLSVYWYQQSLDQGLQFLIQYYNGEERAKGNILERFSAQQFPDLHSELNLSSLELGDSALYFCASSDSELTDTQYFGPGTRLTVL.

The chain links TRBV27 to TRBJ2-3; 8 bases align to TRBD1. J lost 6 bases, V lost 1 base, and 12 bases had no gene match. Germline V CDR1 and CDR2: MNHEY, SMNVEV (reference sequence). The CDR3 runs to 17 residues. CDR3 sequence: CASSLLTTGGYSDTQYF. The CDR3 coding sequence is TGTGCCAGCAGTTTATTGACAACAGGGGGGTACTCGGATACGCAGTATTTT.

The chain employs TRBV29-1 and TRBJ1-3, with D possibly TRBD1 on 5 matching bases. The CDR3 is made up of 13 amino acids. The germline V gene encodes CDR1 SQVTM and CDR2 ANQGSEA. The ends were cut back, 7 bases at V and 1 base at J, with 11 bases in the middle. As DNA, the CDR3 is TGCAGCGCCCAAGGACAATCTGGAAACACCATATATTTT. It specifies CSAQGQSGNTIYF.

CDR3 DNA: TGTGCCAGCAGCTTAGTATCATCCGGGACAGAGTCCTATGGCTACACCTTC. Translation: CASSLVSSGTESYGYTF. V usage is TRBV7-6 and J usage is TRBJ1-2, with 7 nucleotides matching TRBD1. The CDR3 spans 17 residues. Trimming took 1 base from V and 4 from J; bases not matched to a gene: 12. The V gene's germline CDR1 is SGHVS and CDR2 FNYEAQ. Full variable domain (outside the CDR3, taken from reference TRBV7-6 and TRBJ1-2): GAGVSQSPRYKVTKRGQDVALRCDPISGHVSLYWYRQALGQGPEFLTYFNYEAQQDKSGLPNDRFSAERPEGSISTLTIQRTEQRDSAMYRCASSLVSSGTESYGYTFGSGTRLTVV.

The chain is built from TRBV24-1 and TRBJ2-1; 10 positions agree with TRBD2. V shed 1 base and J 1 base; nucleotides not matched to a gene: 3. The CDR3 is made up of 17 amino acids. Germline assignment: CDR1 KGHDR and CDR2 SFDVKD. The CDR3 protein is CATSDLTSGISYNEQFF. DNA of the CDR3: TGTGCCACCAGTGATTTAACTAGCGGGATTTCCTACAATGAGCAGTTCTTC.

The chain carries TRBV7-3 and TRBJ1-1; no reliable D call. CDR3 length equals 13 residues. Germline CDR1 and CDR2: SGHTA and FQGTGA. V dropped 6 bases and J dropped 0 bases, with 8 bases sitting between them. Written as DNA, the CDR3 is TGTGCCAGCAGTAGGTCCTTGAACACTGAAGCTTTCTTT. Translating it yields CASSRSLNTEAFF.

This clone was counted between two and nine times. The rearrangement joins TRBV5-6 to TRBJ2-7; unclear D gene. The V end lost 0 bases, the J end lost 4 bases, and 8 bases lay between the germline ends. CDR3 length equals 13 residues. The germline V gene has CDR1 SGHDT and CDR2 YYEEEE. DNA for the CDR3: TGTGCCAGCAGCTTGGGGTCGGTATACGAGCAGTACTTC. Translation gives CASSLGSVYEQYF.

The genes are TRBV7-8 and TRBJ1-2; TRBD1 matches at 10 bases. Germline V gives CDR1 SGHVS, CDR2 FQNEAQ. The CDR3 length is 17 residues. V trimming: 5 bases; J trimming: 2 bases; junction bases outside the gene matches: 11. The CDR3 is CASSGDRGRRANYGYTF. The CDR3 DNA is TGTGCCAGCAGCGGCGACAGGGGGCGCCGGGCCAACTATGGCTACACCTTC.

This clone has ten or more counts. The genes are TRBV6-5 and TRBJ1-6, with TRBD1 identical over 8 bases. The CDR3 spans 15 residues. V shed 7 bases, J shed 10 bases, and the junction held 12 bases outside the gene matches. The germline V gene has CDR1 MNHEY and CDR2 SVGAGI. The CDR3 coding sequence is TGTGCCAGCAATGGACAGGGAGGCGGAGGGTCACCCCTCCACTTT. It codes for CASNGQGGGGSPLHF.

The V call is TRBV19, the J call TRBJ2-3; D is undetermined. In germline, CDR1 is LNHDA, CDR2 SQIVND (reference sequence). Deletions cut 7 bases from V and 9 bases from J, with 14 bases between. The CDR3 totals 12 residues. CDR3 nucleotide sequence: TGTGCCAGTAATGATCCCGGTAGCACGCAGTATTTT. Translation gives CASNDPGSTQYF.

The chain joins TRBV30 to TRBJ2-3; possible D gene TRBD1, 6 bases. This CDR3 has 14 residues. Germline CDR1 reads GTSNPN; CDR2 reads SVGIG (reference sequence). The V gene lost 1 base and the J gene lost 2 bases, with 10 bases spanning the gap. CDR3 amino acids: CAWSGGLITDTQYF. In DNA form, the CDR3 reads TGTGCCTGGAGTGGGGGGCTAATCACAGATACGCAGTATTTT.

The rearrangement joins TRBV2 to TRBJ2-1, with 7 bases fitting TRBD2. V lost 5 bases and J lost 9; bases outside the gene matches: 13. The germline V gene has CDR1 SNHLY and CDR2 FYNNEI. This CDR3 comprises 15 residues. The CDR3 coding sequence is TGTGCCAGCAGTCCGCGGGAGCCGGGGCAGGGTGAGCAGTTCTTC. Translating gives CASSPREPGQGEQFF. Full variable domain (outside the CDR3, taken from reference TRBV2 and TRBJ2-1): EPEVTQTPSHQVTQMGQEVILRCVPISNHLYFYWYRQILGQKVEFLVSFYNNEISEKSEIFDDQFSVERPDGSNFTLKIRSTKLEDSAMYFCASSPREPGQGEQFFGPGTRLTVL.

This chain links TRBV5-1 with TRBJ2-7, with D possibly TRBD1 on 5 matching bases. This CDR3 is built from 13 residues. Looked up from germline, CDR1 is SGHRS and CDR2 is YFSETQ. The germline V and J ends were trimmed by 0 bases and 5 bases, with 9 bases remaining between them. In DNA, the CDR3 is TGCGCCAGCAGCTTGGTAGGGGCCCACGAGCAGTACTTC. Encoded protein: CASSLVGAHEQYF.

The table lists this clone with a few counts. V and J are TRBV12-5 and TRBJ1-3, with no clear D. Germline CDR1 is LGHNT and CDR2 is FRNRAP. The V gene lost 0 bases and the J gene lost 0 bases, with 9 bases spanning the gap. This CDR3 is 16 amino acids long. CDR3 nucleotides: TGTGCTAGTGGTTTGGTCCTCCCGGACTCTGGAAACACCATATATTTT. This codes for CASGLVLPDSGNTIYF. Full variable domain (rest looked up from reference TRBV12-5 and TRBJ1-3): DARVTQTPRHKVTEMGQEVTMRCQPILGHNTVFWYRQTMMQGLELLAYFRNRAPLDDSGMPKDRFSAEMPDATLATLKIQPSEPRDSAVYFCASGLVLPDSGNTIYFGEGSWLTVV.

The DNA for the CDR3 is TGTGCCAGCAGCCTAGAGGAGGGTCCCACCGGGGAGCTGTTTTTT. Protein: CASSLEEGPTGELFF. The chain combines TRBV7-6 with TRBJ2-2; D is perhaps TRBD2 (6 bases). This CDR3 spans 15 amino acids. Germline values: CDR1 SGHVS, CDR2 FNYEAQ. V was pared by 5 bases and J by 4 bases, with 14 bases between.

The V gene is TRBV30, the J gene TRBJ1-5; D not certain. This CDR3 region has 13 residues. Germline values: CDR1 GTSNPN, CDR2 SVGIG (reference sequence). V was trimmed by 1 base and J by 5 bases, leaving 9 bases between them. The CDR3 protein is CAWSEDGYQPQHF. CDR3 nucleotides: TGTGCCTGGAGTGAGGACGGCTATCAGCCCCAGCATTTT.

The chain employs TRBV19 and TRBJ2-6; TRBD1 is a possible D gene (6 bases). This CDR3 region has 14 residues. With 7 bases removed from V and 2 bases from J, the gap between germline ends came to 9 bases. The V gene's germline CDR1 is LNHDA and CDR2 SQIVND (reference sequence). CDR3 nucleotides: TGTGCCAGTACCCACAGGGCTGGGGCCAACGTCCTGACTTTC. Translating it yields CASTHRAGANVLTF.

V usage is TRBV19 and J usage is TRBJ2-7; possibly TRBD1 or TRBD2 for D (5 bases each). CDR3 length: 13 residues. The V end was cut by 5 bases, the J end by 3 bases, with 11 bases between. The germline V gene encodes CDR1 LNHDA and CDR2 SQIVND (reference sequence). The CDR3 DNA sequence: TGTGCCAGTAGTTTGGGACCGGGCTACGAGCAGTACTTC. The encoded protein is CASSLGPGYEQYF.